This TCR beta chain was identified during a study of Ad26.COV2.S vaccination and SARS-CoV-2 variants. The germline V gene has CDR1 MGHRA and CDR2 YSYEKL. V lost 4 bases to trimming and J lost 8 bases; unmatched junction nucleotides: 16. There are 18 residues in the CDR3. Here immunoSEQ multiplex PCR was the method, and the copy in TCRdb shows in-frame clones only, minus some. The sample lists 400,000 to 500,000 clones, roughly 90% occurring once. Indicated treatment: around 19 received Ad26.COV2.S at low or high dose, single or two shots; roughly five received placebo; per-sample allocation not given. All samples were drawn on day 63, counting from the first vaccine or placebo injection.

The chain couples TRBV4-1 to TRBJ2-4; TRBD2 matches 11 bases. The sequence was collected from a person between 18 and 65 years old who received the Ad26.COV2.S COVID-19 vaccine or a placebo. Sequencing used peripheral blood, obtained in a trial of Ad26.COV2.S vaccine versus placebo. CDR3 protein: CASSPNGGSGGVEDIQYF. The DNA of the CDR3 is TGCGCCAGCAGCCCGAACGGAGGTAGCGGGGGGGTTGAGGACATTCAGTACTTC.